This TCR beta chain was sequenced during a study of T cells in Graves' hyperthyroidism and ophthalmopathy. Study-level points and caveats: In blood, most of the thyroid clonotypes expanded above 0.001 were also present. Patients with ophthalmopathy were separated from those with stable hyperthyroidism by a 13 V-J model.

This clonotype was seen many times. What it binds is not known. Unmatched junction bases numbered 12, after V lost 1 base and J lost 1 base. The CDR3 covers 18 residues. In germline, CDR1 is SGDLS, CDR2 YYNGEE. When hyperthyroidism was first diagnosed, the blood sample was taken, preceding any ophthalmopathy symptoms. From RNA transcripts, TCR beta CDR3 regions were amplified. The TCR CDR3 first-round RT-PCR relied on the HTBI primer set. TCRdb fed the multiplex PCR reads into MiXCR, producing one record per CDR3 protein. The sample consists of about 280,000 distinct CDR3 sequences, less than 30% of them appearing once.

The TCR comes from a man aged 40-49 years with Graves' hyperthyroidism that later progressed to Graves' ophthalmopathy. The chain has TRBV9 and TRBJ2-5, with 8 bases aligning to TRBD1. The sample comprised blood. In nucleotides, the CDR3 is TGTGCCAGCAGCGTAAAGTCCCGGGACAGGCGCGTCCAAGAGACCCAGTACTTC. This codes for CASSVKSRDRRVQETQYF.